Shown below are 5 T cell receptor beta chains from a single sample sequenced in a study of blood T cell repertoires in COVID-19. Measured with immunoSEQ multiplex PCR; TCRdb has only the in-frame clones, and not every one. The table lists tens of thousands of clones, 85% of them singletons. Sequences were obtained from peripheral blood. The receptors were sampled from a human donor in a cohort sampled during active COVID-19.

The rearrangement links TRBV18 to TRBJ1-6; D unresolved. The CDR3 totals 15 residues. V lost 4 bases, J lost 7 bases, and 14 bases lay in between. Germline CDR1 KGHSH, CDR2 LQKENI. CDR3 bases: TGTGCCAGCTCACTTATCCGGGAGAAGAATTCACCCCTCCACTTT. Residues: CASSLIREKNSPLHF.

The chain recombines TRBV7-2 with TRBJ2-2, with D perhaps TRBD2 (5 bases). The length of the CDR3 is 15 residues. Germline V gives CDR1 SGHTA, CDR2 FQGNSA. The germline V and J ends were trimmed by 0 bases and 4 bases, with 9 bases remaining between them. The CDR3 region has the DNA TGTGCCAGCAGCTTAGCGGGGAGTAGCACCGGGGAGCTGTTTTTT. Encoded protein: CASSLAGSSTGELFF.

This rearrangement joins TRBV6-5 to TRBJ2-1; 8 bases align to TRBD2. Germline V gene data show CDR1 as MNHEY and CDR2 as SVGAGI. V dropped 2 bases and J dropped 3; count of bases not matched to a gene: 6. This CDR3 is 16 amino acids long. CDR3 nucleotides: TGTGCCAGCAGTTACCCCGGGAGGGAAGACTACAATGAGCAGTTCTTC. It translates to CASSYPGREDYNEQFF.

The V gene is TRBV6-5, the J gene TRBJ1-2; the D gene is possibly TRBD1 (5 bases). CDR3 length: 14 amino acids. Germline V gives CDR1 MNHEY, CDR2 SVGAGI. The V and J ends lost 6 bases and 7 bases respectively, with 18 bases between them. The DNA for the CDR3 is TGTGCCAGCAGCAGGGAATCCCACGGGAGTGGCTACACCTTC. Amino acids: CASSRESHGSGYTF.

The chain joins TRBV3-1 (or the pseudogene TRBV3-2) to TRBJ2-3, with D tentatively TRBD2 (6 bases). The CDR3 is made up of 15 amino acids. Trimming stripped 2 bases from V and 0 bases from J, with 9 bases between. Germline values: CDR1 LGHDT, CDR2 YNNKEL (reference sequence). CDR3 nucleotide sequence: TGTGCCAGCAGCCAACTAGCGAGTAGCACAGATACGCAGTATTTT. Protein: CASSQLASSTDTQYF.